The T cell receptor beta chain under discussion was sequenced for a study of shared clonotypes between healthy human individuals. About the research overall: CD4 naive and memory got three plates each, CD8 naive two, CD8 memory one.

To make CD8 memory, CD45RO+ cells were put together with CCR7-negative CD45RA+ TemRA cells. Comment on this clone: The antigen remains undetermined.

The CDR3 covers 13 residues. Germline CDR1 reads GTSNPN; CDR2 reads SVGIG (reference sequence). The V gene lost 5 bases and the J gene lost 5 bases, with 16 bases spanning the gap. Assay: immunoSEQ multiplex PCR; the TCRdb copy retains only in-frame clones and omits some. Among around 300,000 clones listed, roughly 84% were seen once. Study outcomes and limitations: Lower generation probabilities were found for non-shared clonotypes than for those shared by all four donors.

The sequenced sample consisted of memory CD8+ T cells sorted from blood. As to subset: CD45RO+ cells pooled with CCR7-negative TemRA cells. The chain uses TRBV30 and TRBJ2-7; no reliable D call. The receptor comes from a man younger than 35 in good health. In nucleotides, the CDR3 is TGTGCCTGGTTGGGCGGACCCTGGAACGAGCAGTACTTC. It translates to CAWLGGPWNEQYF.